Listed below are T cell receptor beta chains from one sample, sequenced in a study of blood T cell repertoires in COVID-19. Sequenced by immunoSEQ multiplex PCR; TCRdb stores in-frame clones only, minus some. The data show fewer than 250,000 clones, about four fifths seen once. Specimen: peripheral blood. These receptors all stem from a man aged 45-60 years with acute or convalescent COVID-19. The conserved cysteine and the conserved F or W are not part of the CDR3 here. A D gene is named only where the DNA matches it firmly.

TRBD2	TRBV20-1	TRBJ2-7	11	SASSSGVNEQY
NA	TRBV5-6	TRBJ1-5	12	ASSPGGIGQPQH
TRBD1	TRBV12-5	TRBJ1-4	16	ASGLLRTGTSTNEKLF
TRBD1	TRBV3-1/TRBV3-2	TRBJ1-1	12	ASSFRDRVTEAF
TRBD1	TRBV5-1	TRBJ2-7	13	ASSLFRDRAYEQY
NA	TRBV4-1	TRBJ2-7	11	ASSQDSSYEQY
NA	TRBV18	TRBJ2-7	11	ASSPGASYEQY
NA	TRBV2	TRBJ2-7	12	ASSSGYGSYEQY
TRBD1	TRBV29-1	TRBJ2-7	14	SVESPGDSMSGEQY
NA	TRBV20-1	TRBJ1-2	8	STTSNGYT
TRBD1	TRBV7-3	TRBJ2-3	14	ASSPAHRGGTDTQY
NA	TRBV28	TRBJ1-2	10	ASSRQVLGYT
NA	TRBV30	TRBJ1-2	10	AWSVGQYGYT
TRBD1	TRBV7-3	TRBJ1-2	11	ASSPGTDYGYT
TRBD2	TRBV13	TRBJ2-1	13	ASSISGGPYNEQF
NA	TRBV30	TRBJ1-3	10	AWSVTGNTIY
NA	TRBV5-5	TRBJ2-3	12	ASSSTDTTDTQY
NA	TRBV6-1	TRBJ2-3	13	ASSEVLAGTDTQY
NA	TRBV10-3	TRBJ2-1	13	AISEKAIVYNEQF
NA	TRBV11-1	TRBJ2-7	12	ASSSQGSVGEQY
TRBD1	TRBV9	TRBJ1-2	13	ASSVTGQGTYGYT
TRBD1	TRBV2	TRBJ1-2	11	ASRPDRVDGYT